The clone carrying this T cell receptor (beta chain) showed up many times. Its antigen is still unknown. Other nucleotide sequences from this sample produce the same CDR3. The ends lost 5 bases at V and 9 bases at J; junction bases unmatched: 9. CDR1 SEHNR and CDR2 FQNEAQ come from the germline V gene (reference sequence). The CDR3 sequence is 15 residues long. This entry is derived from a study of shared clonotypes between healthy human individuals. General study results and limits: An anticipated effect of sequencing depth on clonotype sharing among donors was recognized.

Only in-frame clones appear in the TCRdb table, and some are missing; sequencing was by immunoSEQ multiplex PCR. The sample has some 450,000 clones, approximately 80% seen once. The origin of this receptor is a middle-aged woman in good health. Some clones in this sample may be carry-over from other donors' samples. Specimen: PBMCs. V usage is TRBV7-9 and J usage is TRBJ2-1; 11 bases match TRBD2. The CDR3 DNA is TGTGCCAGCAGCCGGGGACTAGCGGCTGCAATTGAGCAGTTCTTC. Translated, it gives CASSRGLAAAIEQFF. The entire variable domain, with the rest obtained from reference TRBV7-9 and TRBJ2-1, is as follows: DTGVSQNPRHKITKRGQNVTFRCDPISEHNRLYWYRQTLGQGPEFLTYFQNEAQLEKSRLLSDRFSAERPKGSFSTLEIQRTEQGDSAMYLCASSRGLAAAIEQFFGPGTRLTVL.